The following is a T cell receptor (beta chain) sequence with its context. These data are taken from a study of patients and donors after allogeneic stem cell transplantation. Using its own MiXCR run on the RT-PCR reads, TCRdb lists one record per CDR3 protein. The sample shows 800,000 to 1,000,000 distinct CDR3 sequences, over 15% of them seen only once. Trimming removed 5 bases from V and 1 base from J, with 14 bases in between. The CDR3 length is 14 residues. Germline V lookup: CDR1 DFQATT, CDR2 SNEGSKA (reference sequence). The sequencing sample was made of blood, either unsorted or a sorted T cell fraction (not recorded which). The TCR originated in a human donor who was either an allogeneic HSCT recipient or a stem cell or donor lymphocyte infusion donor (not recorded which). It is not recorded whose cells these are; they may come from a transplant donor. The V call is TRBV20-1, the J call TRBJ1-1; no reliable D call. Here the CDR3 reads CSALPLGKNTEAFF. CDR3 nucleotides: TGCAGTGCTTTACCTTTGGGGAAGAACACTGAAGCTTTCTTT.